This entry lists 17 T cell receptor beta chains sequenced from one sample in a study of vaccination and CD4 T cells after COVID-19 (dated by TCRdb to between 2021 and 2022). The label giving this sample's treatment or condition can be read as: approximately 11-day PBMC culture with coronavirus spike peptide pools or control peptides (ViraFEST assay). Library generation was performed with PCR. Reads for this sample came from an Illumina iSeq 100. DNA from cultured CD4+ T cells was subjected to TCR sequencing with the Oncomine TCR Beta short-read assay at the Johns Hopkins FTIC core. In TCRdb, the public reads were trimmed at Q25 with fastp and aligned with MiXCR, with productive beta chains retained. One record per CDR3 amino acid sequence lists the most common genes and DNA. This sample gives about 1,700 distinct CDR3 sequences in total; about 74% of them show up just once. The ten top clones hold 70% to 90% of the sample.

These TCRs' antigens remain unknown. The sample was CD4+ T cells from blood, cultured in vitro, taken after SARS-CoV-2 vaccination. The receptors stem from a human donor who had recovered from COVID-19.

The chain employs TRBV11-3 and TRBJ2-7; the D gene is possibly TRBD2 (6 bases). CDR3 size: 15 residues. Trimming removed 5 bases at V and 2 bases at J, with 16 bases between. Germline loops: CDR1 SGHNT, CDR2 YENEEA. In nucleotides, the CDR3 is TGTGCCAGCAGCATTAGGGCCGGGGAGGCCTACGAGCAGTACTTC. Amino acid sequence: CASSIRAGEAYEQYF.

The V and J genes are TRBV29-1 and TRBJ1-2, with TRBD1 matching 11 bases. Germline V CDR1 and CDR2: SQVTM, ANQGSEA. The CDR3 has 15 residues. With 7 bases clipped from V and 1 base from J, the junction kept 8 bases outside the gene matches. The CDR3 region is CSASTGTGGNYGYTF. In DNA form, the CDR3 reads TGCAGCGCCTCCACCGGGACAGGGGGTAACTATGGCTACACCTTC.

This sequence joins TRBV7-9 and TRBJ2-7; 7 nucleotides agree with TRBD1. The germline gives CDR1 SEHNR, CDR2 FQNEAQ (reference sequence). With 5 bases clipped from V and 5 bases from J, the junction kept 3 bases outside the gene matches. The CDR3 has 12 amino acids. Here the CDR3 reads CASSLDRDEQYF. As DNA, the CDR3 is TGTGCCAGCAGCCTAGACAGGGACGAGCAGTACTTC. Looking up the rest from reference TRBV7-9 and TRBJ2-7 gives the full variable domain: DTGVSQNPRHKITKRGQNVTFRCDPISEHNRLYWYRQTLGQGPEFLTYFQNEAQLEKSRLLSDRFSAERPKGSFSTLEIQRTEQGDSAMYLCASSLDRDEQYFGPGTRLTVT.

The V and J genes are TRBV28 and TRBJ2-5; D perhaps matches TRBD2 (7 bases). CDR1 and CDR2 from the germline V gene are MDHEN and SYDVKM. The CDR3 loop spans 17 amino acids. V gave up 6 bases and J gave up 0 bases, with 20 bases separating them. The CDR3 protein is CASSIWGGGEYQETQYF. CDR3 sequence (DNA): TGTGCCAGCAGCATTTGGGGGGGGGGCGAGTACCAAGAGACCCAGTACTTC.

There are a few counts of this clonotype. The CDR3 DNA reads TGCAGTGCTAGTGATGCAGGGGGTATCTCCTACGAGCAGTACTTC. The encoded protein is CSASDAGGISYEQYF. The chain carries TRBV20-1 and TRBJ2-7; 7 bases align to TRBD1. CDR3 length: 15 amino acids. The germline V gene encodes CDR1 DFQATT and CDR2 SNEGSKA (reference sequence). V dropped 3 bases and J dropped 0; count of bases not matched to a gene: 8.

This rearrangement joins TRBV19 to TRBJ2-3, with TRBD2 identical over 7 bases. With V trimmed by 1 base and J by 6 bases, 7 bases remained unmatched. CDR1 and CDR2 from the germline V gene are LNHDA and SQIVND (reference sequence). The CDR3 contains 15 residues. The CDR3 spells CASSIVASGGDTQYF. The CDR3 region has the DNA TGTGCCAGTAGTATAGTGGCTAGCGGAGGGGATACGCAGTATTTT.

This chain joins TRBV20-1 and TRBJ2-5; TRBD1 is a possible D gene (6 bases). V was trimmed by 4 bases and J by 1 base, leaving 10 bases between them. CDR1 and CDR2 from the germline V gene are DFQATT and SNEGSKA (reference sequence). The CDR3 sequence is 13 residues long. CDR3 DNA sequence: TGCAGTGCTACCCGGACAGTCCAAGAGACCCAGTACTTC. The encoded protein is CSATRTVQETQYF.

The gene calls are TRBV28 and TRBJ1-1; D is possibly TRBD1 (6 bases). CDR3 length equals 13 residues. Germline lookup yields CDR1 MDHEN and CDR2 SYDVKM. Trimming took 1 base from V and 10 from J, leaving 13 bases between them. CDR3 residues: CASSLSAQGVAFF. CDR3 nucleotide sequence: TGTGCCAGCAGTTTATCCGCACAGGGCGTAGCTTTCTTT.

This chain links TRBV5-1 with TRBJ2-1; D tentatively fits TRBD1 or TRBD2 (6 bases each). V dropped 0 bases and J dropped 10 bases, with 11 bases sitting between them. Germline-derived CDR1 and CDR2 are SGHRS and YFSETQ. CDR3 length: 13 residues. The CDR3 loop reads CASSLEGGREQFF. The CDR3 region has the DNA TGCGCCAGCAGCTTGGAGGGGGGTCGGGAGCAGTTCTTC.

This clonotype occurred once. The V gene is TRBV6-1, the J gene TRBJ1-1; D might be TRBD1 (5 bases). Trimming left V 9 bases short and J 5 bases short, with 22 bases between. The germline gives CDR1 MNHNS, CDR2 SASEGT. The CDR3 runs to 15 residues. The chain's CDR3 is CARRGVRGWETEAFF. DNA for the CDR3: TGTGCCAGGCGCGGGGTTCGGGGGTGGGAGACTGAAGCTTTCTTT.

The V gene is TRBV7-3, the J gene TRBJ2-2; 7 bases line up with TRBD2. With V trimmed by 0 bases and J by 7 bases, 2 bases remained unmatched. In germline, CDR1 is SGHTA, CDR2 FQGTGA. This CDR3 comprises 14 residues. CDR3 sequence reads: CASSLTERGGELFF. The CDR3 nucleotides are TGTGCCAGCAGCTTAACGGAGCGGGGCGGGGAGCTGTTTTTT. Supplemented by reference TRBV7-3 and TRBJ2-2, the full variable domain reads GAGVSQTPSNKVTEKGKYVELRCDPISGHTALYWYRQSLGQGPEFLIYFQGTGAADDSGLPNDRFFAVRPEGSVSTLKIQRTERGDSAVYLCASSLTERGGELFFGEGSRLTVL.

The genes are TRBV4-1 and TRBJ1-2; TRBD1 agrees at 7 bases. The ends lost 0 bases at V and 3 bases at J; junction bases unmatched: 4. CDR1 is MGHRA and CDR2 is YSYEKL in the germline V gene. The CDR3 is 15 amino acids. CDR3 bases: TGCGCCAGCAGCCAAGATCACAGGGGAGACTATGGCTACACCTTC. Encoded protein: CASSQDHRGDYGYTF.

The sample holds a few counts of this clonotype. The rearrangement uses TRBV20-1 and TRBJ2-5; D is uncertain. The V gene's germline CDR1 is DFQATT and CDR2 SNEGSKA (reference sequence). This CDR3 region has 13 residues. V was cut by 1 base and J by 7 bases, with 13 bases left in between. CDR3 in DNA: TGCAGTGCTAGAGGCAGTACGTCATGGACCCAGTACTTC. Translating it yields CSARGSTSWTQYF.

The chain joins TRBV6-1 to TRBJ1-2, with D uncertain. Trimming removed 9 bases from V and 9 bases from J, with 20 bases in between. Germline V gene sequence: CDR1 MNHNS, CDR2 SASEGT. The CDR3 has 13 residues. The CDR3 loop is CASNPTGSIRYTF. CDR3 DNA sequence: TGTGCCAGTAACCCGACCGGCTCTATTCGCTACACCTTC.

This clonotype was observed a single time. CDR3 protein: CSAGPSSGSYNEQFF. CDR3 sequence (DNA): TGCAGTGCGGGGCCTTCTAGCGGGTCTTACAATGAGCAGTTCTTC. The rearrangement uses TRBV20-1 and TRBJ2-1; TRBD2 matches 8 bases. There are 15 residues in the CDR3. J gave up 4 bases and V 6 bases, and 11 bases lay outside the gene matches. Germline lookup yields CDR1 DFQATT and CDR2 SNEGSKA (reference sequence).

The CDR3 here is CSARVEALNTEAFF. The CDR3 nucleotides are TGCAGTGCTAGAGTTGAGGCATTGAACACTGAAGCTTTCTTT. The chain combines TRBV20-1 with TRBJ1-1; D unclear. The CDR3 runs to 14 residues. The V gene lost 1 base and the J gene lost 0 bases, with 9 bases spanning the gap. Germline values: CDR1 DFQATT, CDR2 SNEGSKA (reference sequence).

J is TRBJ1-2 and V is TRBV7-3, with a tentative D call TRBD1 (6 bases). Between the trimmed V and J ends, which lost 3 bases and 11 bases, there was a span of 16 bases. CDR1 and CDR2 from the germline V gene are SGHTA and FQGTGA. This CDR3 is 13 amino acids long. CDR3 protein: CASSLTGSEEYTF. The CDR3 DNA follows: TGTGCCAGCAGCTTGACAGGTTCGGAGGAGTACACCTTC.